Shown below are 26 T cell receptor beta chains from a single sample sequenced in a study of vaccination effects on CD4 cells after COVID-19. Subsequent to about 10 days of culture, CD4+ T cells were isolated. Participants got two doses of BNT162b2 or mRNA-1273 vaccine. Sequencing used immunoSEQ multiplex PCR; TCRdb keeps in-frame clones, though not all of them. Here the sample spans under 70,000 clones, around 69% being singletons. Their antigens are not known. The sequencing used CD4+ T cells from PBMCs cultured without peptide, collected after COVID-19 vaccination. These receptors came from a human donor who received a COVID-19 vaccine.

The chain carries TRBV28 and TRBJ2-1; D gene ambiguous. Germline assignment: CDR1 MDHEN and CDR2 SYDVKM. This CDR3 is 14 amino acids long. The V gene lost 8 bases and the J gene lost 0 bases, with 11 bases spanning the gap. The DNA for the CDR3 is TGTGCCAGCGGTACCTTGAGCTCCTACAATGAGCAGTTCTTC. This sequence encodes CASGTLSSYNEQFF.

This chain links TRBV11-3 with TRBJ2-1; D call uncertain. This CDR3 has 13 residues. Between the trimmed V and J ends, which lost 1 base and 6 bases, there was a span of 7 bases. CDR1 and CDR2 (germline): SGHNT, YENEEA. CDR3 region: CASSLGLGNEQFF. The CDR3 coding sequence is TGTGCCAGCAGCTTAGGTCTTGGCAATGAGCAGTTCTTC.

The chain combines TRBV10-3 with TRBJ2-5; the D is unclear. V lost 3 bases and J 2 bases, leaving 7 bases between the germline ends. This CDR3 region has 13 residues. Per the germline V gene, CDR1 is ENHRY and CDR2 is SYGVKD. CDR3 bases: TGTGCCATCAGTGAACGGCAGCAAGAGACCCAGTACTTC. This gives the protein CAISERQQETQYF.

This clone was recorded only once. The chain links TRBV5-1 to TRBJ1-2; D not resolved. Per the germline V gene, CDR1 is SGHRS and CDR2 is YFSETQ. V lost 3 bases and J 4 bases, leaving 10 bases between the germline ends. The CDR3 covers 13 residues. The CDR3, as DNA: TGCGCCAGCAGCTCCGGGATTGGCTATGGCTACACCTTC. This sequence encodes CASSSGIGYGYTF.

The chain has TRBV18 and TRBJ2-7, with 7 bases identical to TRBD1. From germline, CDR1 is KGHSH and CDR2 LQKENI. There are 14 residues in the CDR3. V was clipped by 3 bases and J by 2 bases; unmatched bases: 4. Here the CDR3 reads CASSPTGQTYEQYV. CDR3 sequence (DNA): TGTGCCAGCTCACCGACGGGACAGACCTACGAGCAGTACGTC.

The rearrangement links TRBV5-5 to TRBJ2-7; 8 nucleotides align to TRBD1. The CDR3 sequence is 12 residues long. After removal of 4 bases from V and 6 bases from J, the junction contained 3 bases not matched to a gene. CDR1 SGHKS and CDR2 YYEKEE come from the germline V gene (reference sequence). The CDR3 reads CASSPTGGEQYV. The CDR3 DNA sequence: TGTGCCAGCAGCCCCACAGGGGGCGAGCAGTACGTC.

The chain combines TRBV12-3 or TRBV12-4 with TRBJ2-2; D unclear. The CDR3 is made up of 13 amino acids. Trimming removed 6 bases at V and 1 base at J, with 6 bases between. The CDR3 protein is CASSRLNTGELFF. The DNA for the CDR3 is TGTGCCAGCAGCCGACTGAACACCGGGGAGCTGTTTTTT.

The chain is built from TRBV28 and TRBJ2-7; perhaps TRBD1 as D (6 bases). V was shortened by 8 bases and J by 0 bases, with 14 bases between the two germline ends. This CDR3 is 14 amino acids long. Per germline, CDR1 MDHEN and CDR2 SYDVKM. The CDR3 here is CASGEQGASYEQYV. CDR3 coding DNA: TGTGCCAGCGGTGAACAGGGAGCCTCCTACGAGCAGTACGTC.

The chain employs TRBV2 and TRBJ2-1, with a possible D match to TRBD1 (5 bases). The CDR3 loop spans 16 amino acids. CDR1 SNHLY and CDR2 FYNNEI come from the germline V gene. V was cut by 2 bases and J by 1 base, with 12 bases left in between. Written as DNA, the CDR3 is TGTGCCAGCAGTGAATTCGTAGGGGCTTCCTACAATGAGCAGTTCTTC. Residues: CASSEFVGASYNEQFF.

This clone was seen only a few times. The V call is TRBV27, the J call TRBJ2-3, with 10 nucleotides matching TRBD1. Trimming took 4 bases from V and 1 from J; bases not matched to a gene: 11. Germline-derived CDR1 and CDR2 are MNHEY and SMNVEV (reference sequence). CDR3 size: 18 residues. CDR3 bases: TGTGCCAGCAGTTATAGGACAGGGGGAAAGAAGGGCACAGATACGCAGTATTTT. It codes for CASSYRTGGKKGTDTQYF.

J is TRBJ1-1 and V is TRBV6-6; D might be TRBD1 (5 bases). Germline CDR1 and CDR2: MNHNY and SVGAGI (reference sequence). This CDR3 region has 15 residues. The germline V and J ends were trimmed by 5 bases and 5 bases, with 18 bases remaining between them. CDR3: CASSHRQGAETEAFF. CDR3 sequence (DNA): TGTGCCAGCAGTCACCGCCAAGGGGCTGAGACTGAAGCTTTCTTT.

This clone was seen a few times. The V call is TRBV4-3, the J call TRBJ2-1, with D tentatively TRBD1 (6 bases). Trimming removed 0 bases from V and 0 bases from J, with 9 bases in between. This CDR3 spans 16 amino acids. Per the germline V gene, CDR1 is LGHNA and CDR2 is YSLEER. DNA of the CDR3: TGCGCCAGCAGCCAAGATGCAGGGGACTCCTACAATGAGCAGTTCTTC. This encodes CASSQDAGDSYNEQFF.

The rearrangement joins TRBV5-4 to TRBJ2-7; unclear D gene. Germline CDR1 and CDR2: SGHNT and YYREEE (reference sequence). Trimming removed 1 base from V and 6 bases from J, with 8 bases in between. The CDR3 sequence is 12 residues long. CDR3 in amino acids: CASSLLAAEQYV. For the CDR3, the DNA is TGTGCCAGCAGCTTGTTGGCGGCCGAGCAGTACGTC.

The chain has TRBV2 and TRBJ2-3, with 9 nucleotides matching TRBD1. V shed 8 bases and J 4 bases; nucleotides not matched to a gene: 10. CDR1 and CDR2 (germline): SNHLY, FYNNEI. CDR3 length: 15 residues. CDR3 sequence reads: CASGLDRGDSDTQYF. The DNA of the CDR3 is TGTGCCAGCGGCTTAGACAGGGGGGATTCAGATACGCAGTATTTT.

This clone qualifies as large. Other DNA sequences within the sample encode an identical CDR3. The CDR3 nucleotides are TGTGCCAGCAGCGCCGGGACTAGCGGGGGGCTACAAGAGACCCAGTACTTC. Its protein product is CASSAGTSGGLQETQYF. The chain recombines TRBV9 with TRBJ2-5; 15 nucleotides match TRBD2. The germline V gene encodes CDR1 SGDLS and CDR2 YYNGEE. V lost 3 bases, J lost 2 bases, and 5 bases stayed unmatched. This CDR3 is built from 17 residues.

This chain joins TRBV7-9 and TRBJ2-3; no reliable D call. V lost 1 base, J lost 4 bases, and 9 bases lay in between. This CDR3 comprises 14 residues. The germline CDR1 and CDR2 sequences are SEHNR and FQNEAQ (reference sequence). CDR3 in amino acids: CASSLGASADTQYF. The CDR3 coding sequence is TGTGCCAGCAGCTTAGGAGCTTCCGCAGATACGCAGTATTTT.

The J gene is TRBJ1-1, the V gene TRBV18, with 10 bases that match TRBD1. V lost 3 bases and J lost 4; bases outside the gene matches: 11. Germline V gives CDR1 KGHSH, CDR2 LQKENI. The CDR3 is 17 amino acids. As DNA, the CDR3 is TGTGCCAGCTCACCCAGACAGGGGGCTAAATTGGGCACTGAAGCTTTCTTT. This codes for CASSPRQGAKLGTEAFF.

The genes are TRBV6-6 and TRBJ1-2; D is perhaps TRBD1 (5 bases). The CDR3 covers 13 residues. V lost 0 bases and J lost 3, with 5 bases in between. CDR1 is MNHNY and CDR2 is SVGAGI in the germline V gene (reference sequence). CDR3 protein: CASSYSQDYGYTF. The CDR3 coding sequence is TGTGCCAGCAGTTACTCACAGGACTATGGCTACACCTTC.

V is TRBV27 and J is TRBJ1-2; weak D call: TRBD1 (5 bases). The CDR3 is 14 amino acids. V shed 3 bases and J shed 2 bases, with 10 bases lying between them. The germline CDR1 and CDR2 sequences are MNHEY and SMNVEV (reference sequence). The CDR3 here is CASSFNRLNYGYTF. The CDR3 bases are TGTGCCAGCAGTTTTAACAGGTTGAACTATGGCTACACCTTC.

The gene calls are TRBV6-5 and TRBJ1-2, with D maybe TRBD1 (5 bases). Per the germline V gene, CDR1 is MNHEY and CDR2 is SVGAGI. V shed 6 bases and J shed 4 bases, with 15 bases lying between them. The CDR3 consists of 14 residues. Here the CDR3 reads CASSPGGDRYGYTF. The CDR3 DNA reads TGTGCCAGCAGCCCCGGAGGGGACCGCTATGGCTACACCTTC.

J is TRBJ1-2 and V is TRBV6-5; D call uncertain. Germline V gene data show CDR1 as MNHEY and CDR2 as SVGAGI. This CDR3 contains 13 residues. The ends were cut back, 7 bases at V and 3 bases at J, with 12 bases in the middle. This chain's CDR3 is CASTEPLDYGYTF. CDR3 DNA: TGTGCCAGCACGGAGCCACTCGACTATGGCTACACCTTC.

The J gene is TRBJ2-3, the V gene TRBV7-2, with D possibly being TRBD1 or TRBD2 (6 bases each). Trimming took 2 bases from V and 6 from J, leaving 12 bases between them. The CDR3 is 14 residues long. Germline CDR1 and CDR2: SGHTA and FQGNSA. The CDR3 nucleotides read TGTGCCAGCAGCTTACGGGGGCCCACCGATACGCAGTATTTT. Amino acid sequence: CASSLRGPTDTQYF. Full variable domain (outside the CDR3, taken from reference TRBV7-2 and TRBJ2-3): GAGVSQSPSNKVTEKGKDVELRCDPISGHTALYWYRQSLGQGLEFLIYFQGNSAPDKSGLPSDRFSAERTGGSVSTLTIQRTQQEDSAVYLCASSLRGPTDTQYFGPGTRLTVL.

This clone was detected a few times. This sample also contains other DNA sequences that code for the same CDR3. The chain joins TRBV30 to TRBJ2-5; D is ambiguous. The V gene's germline CDR1 is GTSNPN and CDR2 SVGIG (reference sequence). The CDR3 loop spans 11 amino acids. With 0 bases removed from V and 5 bases from J, the gap between germline ends came to 4 bases. The CDR3 DNA follows: TGTGCCTGGAGTGTACGTGAGACCCAGTACTTC. It specifies CAWSVRETQYF. Filled out from reference TRBV30 and TRBJ2-5, the complete variable domain reads SQTIHQWPATLVQPVGSPLSLECTVEGTSNPNLYWYRQAAGRGLQLLFYSVGIGQISSEVPQNLSASRPQDRQFILSSKKLLLSDSGFYLCAWSVRETQYFGPGTRLLVL.

This clone was seen just once. The rearrangement links TRBV5-1 to TRBJ2-2, with D unresolved. Germline V gene sequence: CDR1 SGHRS, CDR2 YFSETQ. V was clipped by 7 bases and J by 5 bases, with 15 bases between them. The CDR3 is 14 residues long. This chain's CDR3 is CASRMVTATGELFF. CDR3 DNA: TGCGCCAGCCGCATGGTAACGGCGACCGGGGAGCTGTTTTTT.

J is TRBJ2-5 and V is TRBV5-1, with 8 bases identical to TRBD2. With 5 bases clipped from V and 1 base from J, the junction kept 10 bases outside the gene matches. CDR3 length: 16 amino acids. The germline V gene has CDR1 SGHRS and CDR2 YFSETQ. CDR3 bases: TGCGCCAGCAGGCAGGCACTAGCGGAGATCCAAGAGACCCAGTACTTC. Translated: CASRQALAEIQETQYF. The variable domain in full, completed from reference TRBV5-1 and TRBJ2-5, reads KAGVTQTPRYLIKTRGQQVTLSCSPISGHRSVSWYQQTPGQGLQFLFEYFSETQRNKGNFPGRFSGRQFSNSRSEMNVSTLELGDSALYLCASRQALAEIQETQYFGPGTRLLVL.

The chain couples TRBV4-1 to TRBJ2-7, with 10 bases that match TRBD1. The germline CDR1 and CDR2 sequences are MGHRA and YSYEKL. The CDR3 has 13 residues. V lost 4 bases and J lost 7; bases outside the gene matches: 4. The CDR3 nucleotides read TGCGCCAGCAGCCGGGACAGGGGACGGGAGCAGTACGTC. Amino acids: CASSRDRGREQYV.